This T cell receptor (beta chain) was found in a study of cytomegalovirus exposure and HLA in healthy donors. At the level of the study: The 90 to 150 validation repertoires, a later analysis reported, used the same platform as the roughly 730 repertoires from the first cohort.

CDR3 length: 14 amino acids. Germline V gene lookup returns CDR1 MNHEY and CDR2 SMNVEV (reference sequence). The V end was cut by 3 bases, the J end by 0 bases, with 7 bases between. Assay: immunoSEQ multiplex PCR; the TCRdb copy retains only in-frame clones and omits some. Seen here are about 50,000 clones, 88% observed once, and the top ten hold roughly 6.7%. Overall study results and limits: Among TCR beta chains, those listed as cytomegalovirus-associated numbered 164.

The 120-subject validation cohort, separate from the roughly 700-subject first cohort, included the donors. Of note for this clone: Its target is unknown.

The V call is TRBV27, the J call TRBJ2-3; no clear D gene. The specimen sequenced was PBMCs. The clonotype originates from a woman in her thirties in good health and CMV-seronegative. The CDR3 DNA follows: TGTGCCAGCAGTTTGGAGTGGAGCACAGATACGCAGTATTTT. Amino acid sequence: CASSLEWSTDTQYF.